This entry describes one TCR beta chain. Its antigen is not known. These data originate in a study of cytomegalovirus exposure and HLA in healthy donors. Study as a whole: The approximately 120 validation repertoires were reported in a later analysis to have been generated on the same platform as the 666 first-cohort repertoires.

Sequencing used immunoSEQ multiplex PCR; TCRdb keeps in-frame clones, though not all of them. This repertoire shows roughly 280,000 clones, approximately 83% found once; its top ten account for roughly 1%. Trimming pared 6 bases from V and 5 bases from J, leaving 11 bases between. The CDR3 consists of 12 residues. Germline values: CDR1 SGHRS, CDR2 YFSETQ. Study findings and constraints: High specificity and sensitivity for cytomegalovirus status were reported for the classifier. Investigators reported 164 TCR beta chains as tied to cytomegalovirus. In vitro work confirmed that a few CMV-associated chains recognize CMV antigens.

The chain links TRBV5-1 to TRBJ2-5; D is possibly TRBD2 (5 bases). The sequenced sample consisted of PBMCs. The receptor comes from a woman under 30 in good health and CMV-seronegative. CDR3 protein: CASTSTGETQYF. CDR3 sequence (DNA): TGCGCCAGCACCTCGACGGGGGAGACCCAGTACTTC. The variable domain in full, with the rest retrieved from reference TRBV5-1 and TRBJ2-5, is KAGVTQTPRYLIKTRGQQVTLSCSPISGHRSVSWYQQTPGQGLQFLFEYFSETQRNKGNFPGRFSGRQFSNSRSEMNVSTLELGDSALYLCASTSTGETQYFGPGTRLLVL.